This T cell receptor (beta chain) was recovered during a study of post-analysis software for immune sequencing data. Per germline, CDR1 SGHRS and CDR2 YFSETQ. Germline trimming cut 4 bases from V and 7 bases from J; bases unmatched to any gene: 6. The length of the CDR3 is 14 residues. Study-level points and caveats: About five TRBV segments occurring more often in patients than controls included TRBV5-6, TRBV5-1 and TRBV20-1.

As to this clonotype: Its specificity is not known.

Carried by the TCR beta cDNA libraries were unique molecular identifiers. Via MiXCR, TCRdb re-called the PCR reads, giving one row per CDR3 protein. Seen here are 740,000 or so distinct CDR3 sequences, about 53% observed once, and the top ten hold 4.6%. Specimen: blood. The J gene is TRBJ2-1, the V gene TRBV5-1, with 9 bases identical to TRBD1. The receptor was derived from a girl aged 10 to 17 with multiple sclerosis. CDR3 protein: CASSPTGTGNEQFF. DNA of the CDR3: TGCGCCAGCAGCCCAACCGGGACAGGGAATGAGCAGTTCTTC.